One sample yielded the 20 T cell receptor beta chains listed below, sequenced in a study of cytomegalovirus exposure and HLA in healthy donors. PCR primers comprised 60 Vbeta and 13 Jbeta primers. Some clones are missing from TCRdb's copy, which holds only in-frame ones; the method was immunoSEQ multiplex PCR. The sample lists roughly 190,000 clones; under 85% were seen once. Source material: PBMCs. The receptors shown here come from a female donor in good health and CMV-seronegative.

V and J are TRBV6-5 and TRBJ2-3; D possibly corresponds to TRBD1 (5 bases). Between the trimmed V and J ends, which lost 7 bases and 8 bases, there was a span of 13 bases. The CDR3 is 12 amino acids. Germline lookup yields CDR1 MNHEY and CDR2 SVGAGI. CDR3: CASNIPGFTQYF. The CDR3 DNA is TGTGCCAGCAATATACCAGGGTTTACGCAGTATTTT.

The rearrangement uses TRBV30 and TRBJ1-1; D unclear. This CDR3 region has 11 residues. The germline gives CDR1 GTSNPN, CDR2 SVGIG (reference sequence). Trimming shortened V by 1 base and J by 5 bases, and 5 bases separated the two germline ends. CDR3 region: CAWSERTEAFF. As DNA, the CDR3 is TGTGCCTGGAGTGAGAGGACTGAAGCTTTCTTT.

This sequence joins TRBV7-9 and TRBJ1-2; 7 bases map to TRBD1. CDR1 is SEHNR and CDR2 is FQNEAQ in the germline V gene (reference sequence). This CDR3 is 14 amino acids long. Losses at the gene ends were 2 bases for V and 5 bases for J; bases not matched to a gene: 5. The DNA of the CDR3 is TGTGCCAGCAGCTTAAGTGGGACAGATTATGGCTACACCTTC. Residues: CASSLSGTDYGYTF. Combining the CDR3 with reference TRBV7-9 and TRBJ1-2 gives the whole variable domain DTGVSQNPRHKITKRGQNVTFRCDPISEHNRLYWYRQTLGQGPEFLTYFQNEAQLEKSRLLSDRFSAERPKGSFSTLEIQRTEQGDSAMYLCASSLSGTDYGYTFGSGTRLTVV.

The gene calls are TRBV28 and TRBJ1-2; 7 bases line up with TRBD1. The ends lost 5 bases at V and 2 bases at J; junction bases unmatched: 8. The CDR3 is made up of 15 amino acids. Germline CDR1 MDHEN, CDR2 SYDVKM. CDR3 bases: TGTGCCAGCAGTGCTCCGGGACAGAAAAACTATGGCTACACCTTC. This translates into CASSAPGQKNYGYTF.

The chain uses TRBV7-9 and TRBJ1-1; D perhaps matches TRBD1 (5 bases). Per germline, CDR1 SEHNR and CDR2 FQNEAQ (reference sequence). The CDR3 length is 14 residues. V lost 5 bases and J lost 5, with 15 bases in between. CDR3 sequence: CASSQGRGRTEAFF. The CDR3 nucleotides read TGTGCCAGCAGCCAAGGACGGGGGAGGACTGAAGCTTTCTTT.

This clone was observed a single time. J is TRBJ2-3 and V is TRBV15; 8 nucleotides match TRBD2. The trim removed 5 bases at V and 3 bases at J, leaving 10 bases unmatched. This CDR3 region has 16 residues. CDR1 is LNHNV and CDR2 is YYDKDF in the germline V gene (reference sequence). CDR3 coding DNA: TGTGCCACCAGCCGACTATCCGCGGGGGGAACAGATACGCAGTATTTT. This gives the protein CATSRLSAGGTDTQYF. Using reference TRBV15 and TRBJ2-3 for the parts outside the CDR3, the full variable domain is DAMVIQNPRYQVTQFGKPVTLSCSQTLNHNVMYWYQQKSSQAPKLLFHYYDKDFNNEADTPDNFQSRRPNTSFCFLDIRSPGLGDTAMYLCATSRLSAGGTDTQYFGPGTRLTVL.

This chain links TRBV7-3 with TRBJ1-1; D not resolved. With 5 bases removed from V and 3 bases from J, the gap between germline ends came to 10 bases. This CDR3 region has 13 residues. The V gene's germline CDR1 is SGHTA and CDR2 FQGTGA. The CDR3 DNA follows: TGTGCCAGCAGCACCAACAGAGACACTGAAGCTTTCTTT. It specifies CASSTNRDTEAFF.

The chain is built from TRBV7-2 and TRBJ2-7; perhaps TRBD2 as D (5 bases). CDR3 size: 15 residues. Germline lookup yields CDR1 SGHTA and CDR2 FQGNSA. Trimming pared 5 bases from V and 1 base from J, leaving 15 bases between. CDR3 in DNA: TGTGCCAGCAGCGCAGCGCGGGTTGCTTCCTACGAGCAGTACTTC. Protein sequence: CASSAARVASYEQYF. The full variable domain, rest sourced from reference TRBV7-2 and TRBJ2-7, is GAGVSQSPSNKVTEKGKDVELRCDPISGHTALYWYRQSLGQGLEFLIYFQGNSAPDKSGLPSDRFSAERTGGSVSTLTIQRTQQEDSAVYLCASSAARVASYEQYFGPGTRLTVT.

This chain uses TRBV30 with TRBJ1-1; weak D call: TRBD1 (5 bases). The germline V gene has CDR1 GTSNPN and CDR2 SVGIG (reference sequence). V lost 1 base and J 6 bases, leaving 15 bases between the germline ends. The CDR3 extends over 14 amino acids. CDR3 in amino acids: CAWSGGGRGAEAFF. CDR3 sequence (DNA): TGTGCCTGGAGTGGGGGGGGGAGAGGGGCTGAAGCTTTCTTT.

V is TRBV5-1 and J is TRBJ2-1, with TRBD2 matching over 9 bases. The J segment lost 4 bases and the V segment lost 2 bases, leaving 4 bases of the junction unmatched. CDR1 is SGHRS, CDR2 YFSETQ, per germline. The CDR3 contains 15 residues. CDR3 residues: CASSFASGNYNEQFF. The CDR3 DNA is TGCGCCAGCAGCTTTGCTAGCGGGAATTACAATGAGCAGTTCTTC.

The rearrangement links TRBV30 to TRBJ2-2; 11 bases match TRBD2. The CDR3 has 15 residues. V was pared by 3 bases and J by 3 bases, with 3 bases of the junction left unmatched. Per germline, CDR1 GTSNPN and CDR2 SVGIG (reference sequence). The CDR3 loop is CAWRYSGRDTGELFF. As DNA, the CDR3 is TGTGCCTGGAGATATAGCGGGAGGGACACCGGGGAGCTGTTTTTT.

The chain is built from TRBV5-6 and TRBJ1-3; 7 nucleotides agree with TRBD1. The CDR3 is 16 residues long. V lost 7 bases to trimming and J lost 5 bases; unmatched junction nucleotides: 15. CDR1 SGHDT and CDR2 YYEEEE come from the germline V gene. CDR3 residues: CASHPRGGAFRNTIYF. In DNA, the CDR3 is TGTGCCAGCCATCCGAGAGGGGGCGCTTTTAGAAACACCATATATTTT.

The chain has TRBV2 and TRBJ2-7; 10 bases fit TRBD1. V was pared by 6 bases and J by 5 bases, with 16 bases of the junction left unmatched. Per germline, CDR1 SNHLY and CDR2 FYNNEI. The CDR3 has 17 amino acids. CDR3 sequence reads: CASSRVEWGQGTNEQYF. The CDR3 DNA reads TGTGCCAGCAGCCGTGTGGAATGGGGACAGGGGACGAACGAGCAGTACTTC. Drawing the rest from reference TRBV2 and TRBJ2-7, the complete variable domain is EPEVTQTPSHQVTQMGQEVILRCVPISNHLYFYWYRQILGQKVEFLVSFYNNEISEKSEIFDDQFSVERPDGSNFTLKIRSTKLEDSAMYFCASSRVEWGQGTNEQYFGPGTRLTVT.

The CDR3, as DNA: TGTGCCAGCAGTTCCTATGAGGGGGTTAACACTGAAGCTTTCTTT. This translates into CASSSYEGVNTEAFF. This sequence joins TRBV27 and TRBJ1-1, with D possibly TRBD1 on 6 matching bases. This CDR3 region has 15 residues. Trimming cost V 4 bases and J 2 bases, with 14 bases left between them. Germline V gives CDR1 MNHEY, CDR2 SMNVEV (reference sequence).

The chain is built from TRBV11-1 and TRBJ2-3, with TRBD1 matching 9 bases. The CDR3 runs to 16 residues. The germline CDR1 and CDR2 sequences are SGHAT and FQDESV (reference sequence). Trimming took 5 bases from V and 3 from J; bases not matched to a gene: 9. The CDR3 nucleotides are TGTGCCAGCAGCCCCGGACAGGGGCGAATTACAGATACGCAGTATTTT. Its translation: CASSPGQGRITDTQYF.

This rearrangement joins TRBV2 to TRBJ2-1; TRBD2 matches 7 bases. CDR3 length: 15 residues. CDR1 is SNHLY and CDR2 is FYNNEI in the germline V gene. Germline trimming cut 8 bases from V and 4 bases from J; bases unmatched to any gene: 11. For the CDR3, the DNA is TGTGCCAGCGGTTTCGCTAGCGGAGCGTACAATGAGCAGTTCTTC. Protein: CASGFASGAYNEQFF.

The rearrangement uses TRBV10-1 and TRBJ2-3; TRBD2 agrees at 8 bases. V trimming: 0 bases; J trimming: 6 bases; junction bases outside the gene matches: 8. The V gene's germline CDR1 is WNHNN and CDR2 SYGVQD (reference sequence). The CDR3 is made up of 16 amino acids. The DNA of the CDR3 is TGCGCCAGCAGTGAGTCAGAGCGGGAGTCAGGTGATACGCAGTATTTT. Amino acids: CASSESERESGDTQYF.

In its sample, this clone was seen a few times. The chain uses TRBV2 and TRBJ1-5, with D uncertain. This CDR3 comprises 15 residues. V lost 3 bases and J 0 bases, leaving 9 bases between the germline ends. The germline gives CDR1 SNHLY, CDR2 FYNNEI. CDR3 nucleotides: TGTGCCAGCAGTGACGCGGGGTTTAGCAATCAGCCCCAGCATTTT. It is translated as CASSDAGFSNQPQHF.

J is TRBJ1-5 and V is TRBV4-3; the D is unclear. Germline values: CDR1 LGHNA, CDR2 YSLEER. CDR3 length: 15 amino acids. Trimming removed 1 base from V and 1 base from J, with 8 bases in between. CDR3 in DNA: TGCGCCAGCAGCCAAGTCTATAGCAGCAATCAGCCCCAGCATTTT. Encoded protein: CASSQVYSSNQPQHF.

The V call is TRBV14, the J call TRBJ2-2; a possible D gene is TRBD1 (6 bases). CDR1 and CDR2 (germline): SGHDN, FVKESK. V was clipped by 1 base and J by 7 bases, with 10 bases between them. The CDR3 runs 14 residues. CDR3 protein: CASSQAHRVGELFF. DNA of the CDR3: TGTGCCAGCAGCCAAGCCCACAGGGTCGGGGAGCTGTTTTTT.